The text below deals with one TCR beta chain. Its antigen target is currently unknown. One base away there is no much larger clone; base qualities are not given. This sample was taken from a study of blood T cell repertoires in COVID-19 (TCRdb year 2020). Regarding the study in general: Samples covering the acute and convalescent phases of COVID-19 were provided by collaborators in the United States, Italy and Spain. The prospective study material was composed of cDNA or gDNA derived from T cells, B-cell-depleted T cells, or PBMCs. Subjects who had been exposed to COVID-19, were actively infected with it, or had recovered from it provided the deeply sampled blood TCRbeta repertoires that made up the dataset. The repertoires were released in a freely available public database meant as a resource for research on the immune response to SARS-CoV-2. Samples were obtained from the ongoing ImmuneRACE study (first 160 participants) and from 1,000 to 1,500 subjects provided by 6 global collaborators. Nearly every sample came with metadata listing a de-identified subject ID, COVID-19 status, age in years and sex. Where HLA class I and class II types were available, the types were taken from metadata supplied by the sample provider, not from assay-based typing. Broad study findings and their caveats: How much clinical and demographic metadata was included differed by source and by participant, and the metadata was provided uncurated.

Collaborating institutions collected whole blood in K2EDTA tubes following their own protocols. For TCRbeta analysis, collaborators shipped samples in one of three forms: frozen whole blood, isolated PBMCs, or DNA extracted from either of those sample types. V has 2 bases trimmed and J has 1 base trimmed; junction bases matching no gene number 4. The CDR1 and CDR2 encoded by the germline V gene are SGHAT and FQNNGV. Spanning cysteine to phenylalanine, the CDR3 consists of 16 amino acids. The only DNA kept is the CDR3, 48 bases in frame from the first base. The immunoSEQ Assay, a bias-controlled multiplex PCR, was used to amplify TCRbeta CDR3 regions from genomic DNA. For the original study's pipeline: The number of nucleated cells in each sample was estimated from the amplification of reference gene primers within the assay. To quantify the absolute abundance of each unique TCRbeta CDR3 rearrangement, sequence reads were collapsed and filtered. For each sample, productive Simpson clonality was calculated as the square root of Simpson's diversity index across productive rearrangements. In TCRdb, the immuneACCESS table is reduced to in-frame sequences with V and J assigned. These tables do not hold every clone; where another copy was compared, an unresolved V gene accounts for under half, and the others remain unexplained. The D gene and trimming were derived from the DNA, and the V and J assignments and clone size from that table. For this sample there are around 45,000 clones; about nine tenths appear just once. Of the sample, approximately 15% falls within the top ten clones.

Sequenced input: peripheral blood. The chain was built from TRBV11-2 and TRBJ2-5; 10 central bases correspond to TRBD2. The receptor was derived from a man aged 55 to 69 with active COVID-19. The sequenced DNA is TGTGCCAGCAGCTTAAGCGGGGGGGGGATCCAAGAGACCCAGTACTTC. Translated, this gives CASSLSGGGIQETQYF. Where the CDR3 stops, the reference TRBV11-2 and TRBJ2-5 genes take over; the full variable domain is EAGVAQSPRYKIIEKRQSVAFWCNPISGHATLYWYQQILGQGPKLLIQFQNNGVVDDSQLPKDRFSAERLKGVDSTLKIQPAKLEDSAVYLCASSLSGGGIQETQYFGPGTRLLVL.